What follows describes a single T cell receptor beta chain. Antigen: not known. The sample comes from a study of Tregs in tolerant kidney transplant recipients. Study findings and constraints: The most relevant donor-specific Treg TCRbeta repertoire apparently came from expansion with activated donor B cells. Biological reproducibility was not directly addressed, but technical replication error appeared minimal.

Losses at the gene ends were 0 bases for V and 5 bases for J; bases not matched to a gene: 5. Germline V gene lookup returns CDR1 LNHNV and CDR2 YYDKDF (reference sequence). The CDR3 loop spans 16 amino acids. Clones were sequenced by immunoSEQ multiplex PCR, and TCRdb holds only the in-frame ones, with some missing. The sample contains some 100,000 clones, around 94% of which appear only once. The rearrangement uses TRBV15 and TRBJ2-2; 8 bases are a match to TRBD1. The specimen was CD4+ T cells from blood. The origin of this receptor is a human donor in good health. CDR3 nucleotide sequence: TGTGCCACCAGCAGAGATTTCAGGGGGCTGACCGGGGAGCTGTTTTTT. This gives the protein CATSRDFRGLTGELFF.